This section outlines one T cell receptor beta chain sequence together with its context. Its target is unknown. The data were taken from a study of PD-L1 blockade in urothelial cancer. Overall study findings and caveats: A pretreatment blood TCR clonality that fell below the median predicted better progression-free and overall survival.

Profiled with immunoSEQ multiplex PCR; TCRdb holds only in-frame clones, not every one. The sample lists tens of thousands of clones; almost 90% were seen once. Time point specified: pretreatment peripheral blood. V lost 2 bases to trimming and J lost 4 bases; unmatched junction nucleotides: 18. The CDR3 is made up of 19 amino acids. The germline V gene encodes CDR1 KGHSH and CDR2 LQKENI. The material was PBMCs, obtained around atezolizumab (anti-PD-L1) treatment. This TCR derives from a man aged 55-75 years with urothelial cancer. The chain employs TRBV18 and TRBJ2-7, with 9 positions matching TRBD2. In nucleotides, the CDR3 is TGTGCCAGCTCACCAGGCGGGAGGGCCCCCGTGGATTCCACTTACGAGCAGTACTTC. This gives the protein CASSPGGRAPVDSTYEQYF.